The 2 T cell receptor beta chains below were found in one sample sequenced in a study of shared clonotypes between healthy human individuals. Profiled with immunoSEQ multiplex PCR; TCRdb holds only in-frame clones, not every one. In the table there are some 2,400,000 clones, nearly 97% of which are singletons. The material sequenced was naive CD4+ T cells sorted from blood. This sample's subset: CD45RA+ positively selected. These receptors were obtained from a man between 18 and 29 years old in good health.

As concerns this clone: The sample carries other DNA sequences with the same CDR3. The chain uses TRBV19 and TRBJ2-7; no clear D. Per germline, CDR1 LNHDA and CDR2 SQIVND (reference sequence). The CDR3 sequence is 13 residues long. Deletions cut 5 bases from V and 4 bases from J, with 12 bases between. The CDR3 here is CASSLGRQYEQYF. DNA of the CDR3: TGTGCCAGTAGTTTGGGTCGTCAGTACGAGCAGTACTTC.

V and J are TRBV10-3 and TRBJ2-1, with D uncertain. Germline V gene sequence: CDR1 ENHRY, CDR2 SYGVKD. Trimming left V 3 bases short and J 9 bases short, with 18 bases between. The CDR3 runs 15 residues. The CDR3 nucleotides read TGTGCCATCAGTGATTCCCGGACCTCCCCGGTTGAGCAGTTCTTC. Translating it yields CAISDSRTSPVEQFF.